This TCR beta chain is drawn from a study of breast tumors, draining lymph nodes, adjacent tissues. This clonotype was seen repeatedly, ten times or more. Antigen specificity is unknown. One entry per CDR3 protein, called by TCRdb with MiXCR from the multiplex PCR reads. The sample shows over 100,000 distinct CDR3 sequences, around 22% of them seen only once. Notes on the study in general: Luminal-like breast cancer showed significantly higher tumor–nontumor repertoire similarity than basal-like.

Axillary draining lymph nodes of breast cancer patients supplied the node samples. The receptor was isolated from a female donor with breast cancer. Some clones in this sample may be carry-over from other donors' samples. The sample was axillary lymph node tissue.

CDR3 protein: CASSLGGAVYEQYF. Here the CDR3 DNA reads TGTGCCAGCAGCTTAGGGGGGGCGGTCTACGAGCAGTACTTC. The chain links TRBV7-2 to TRBJ2-7; D is possibly TRBD1 or TRBD2 (6 bases each). Trimming removed 1 base at V and 3 bases at J, with 10 bases between. The CDR3 loop spans 14 amino acids. Germline lookup yields CDR1 SGHTA and CDR2 FQGNSA.